The 4 T cell receptor beta chains given below trace back to one sample, sequenced in a study of cytomegalovirus exposure and HLA in healthy donors. The PCR had 60 Vbeta and 13 Jbeta primers. The repertoire was sequenced with immunoSEQ multiplex PCR; TCRdb's copy has only in-frame clones and lacks some. The table lists 150,000 to 200,000 clones, around three quarters of them singletons. Specimen: PBMCs. The receptor source for this set is a woman between 50 and 59 years old in good health and CMV-seronegative.

This clone was detected only once. The chain joins TRBV6-5 to TRBJ1-1, with TRBD1 identical over 7 bases. With V trimmed by 6 bases and J by 1 base, 5 bases remained unmatched. CDR1 and CDR2 (germline): MNHEY, SVGAGI. This CDR3 spans 14 amino acids. As DNA, the CDR3 is TGTGCCAGCAGCAAGGACAGGACGAACACTGAAGCTTTCTTT. Its translation is CASSKDRTNTEAFF.

The V gene is TRBV7-9, the J gene TRBJ2-5, with TRBD2 identical over 7 bases. The J call is in doubt because the DNA end fits TRBJ2-7 better. There are 15 residues in the CDR3. Germline CDR1 reads SEHNR; CDR2 reads FQNEAQ (reference sequence). The CDR3, as DNA: TGTGCCAGCAGCTTCAGTGAGCTAGCGGCCAACGAGCAGTACTTC. It is translated as CASSFSELAANEQYF.

V gene TRBV7-6 combines with J gene TRBJ1-2; D is uncertain. Germline CDR1 is SGHVS and CDR2 is FNYEAQ. V lost 1 base to trimming and J lost 4 bases, with 13 bases between them. This CDR3 is 15 amino acids long. The CDR3: CASSLVAGSGYGYTF. CDR3 nucleotides: TGTGCCAGCAGCTTAGTTGCGGGTTCCGGCTATGGCTACACCTTC.

The rearrangement joins TRBV7-2 to TRBJ2-7, with D perhaps TRBD1 (6 bases). Trimming removed 1 base from V and 3 bases from J, with 22 bases in between. Germline V lookup: CDR1 SGHTA, CDR2 FQGNSA. This CDR3 is 18 amino acids long. The CDR3, as DNA: TGTGCCAGCAGCTTAGGGGTAGGCAGGGGAGTATTTTTCTACGAGCAGTACTTC. Residues: CASSLGVGRGVFFYEQYF.